The rows below give T cell receptor beta chains drawn from one sample of a study of T cell repertoires in ileal Crohn's disease. The assay was immunoSEQ multiplex PCR, and TCRdb's table has in-frame clones only and misses some. This table holds over 13,000 clones, roughly 80% found once. The sample comprised ileal tissue. The receptors were sampled from an adult with Crohn's disease. Both conserved end residues are part of each CDR3. D genes are given only for firm matches. Clone size is not always given. Where it is, it says once, few, many or a class for expanded clones.

J | size | D | V | DNA | CDR3
TRBJ1-1 | - | - | TRBV30 | TGTGCCTGGAGTGTTTATTCAGGGGACACTGAAGCTTTCTTT | CAWSVYSGDTEAFF
TRBJ1-5 | - | TRBD1 | TRBV9 | TGTGCCAGCAGCCCGGGAGAACAGGGGAAATGGGGAAGTCAGCCCCAGCATTTT | CASSPGEQGKWGSQPQHF
TRBJ1-5 | - | TRBD1 | TRBV30 | TGTGCCTGGAGCGGGACAGTCAATCAGCCCCAGCATTTT | CAWSGTVNQPQHF
TRBJ2-4 | - | TRBD1 | TRBV27 | TGTGCCAGAAAACCGGGGACAGGGACTTTATTGGCCAAAAACATTCAGTACTTC | CARKPGTGTLLAKNIQYF
TRBJ2-3 | - | - | TRBV7-2 | TGTGCCAGCCGCGGGCTTGCTAGCACAGATACGCAGTATTTT | CASRGLASTDTQYF
TRBJ2-1 | - | TRBD1 | TRBV5-1 | TGCGCCAGCACCTTACAGGGGAAACAGAATGAGCAGTTCTTC | CASTLQGKQNEQFF
TRBJ2-1 | - | - | TRBV4-1 | TGCGCCAGCAGCCAAAGGTGGACCGGGAGCAACAATGAGCAGTTCTTC | CASSQRWTGSNNEQFF
TRBJ1-2 | - | - | TRBV19 | TGTGCCAGTAGTATAGCCGCAGGGGAGGGTTATGGCTACACCTTC | CASSIAAGEGYGYTF
TRBJ1-5 | - | TRBD1 | TRBV6-1 | TGTGCCAGCAGTGCGATGACAGGGTGGAATCAGCCCCAGCATTTT | CASSAMTGWNQPQHF
TRBJ1-5 | few | - | TRBV30 | TGTGCGTTGGGGATGGGGCAGCTTAGCAATCAGCCCCAGCATTTT | CALGMGQLSNQPQHF
TRBJ2-2 | few | TRBD1 | TRBV5-1 | TGCGCCAGCAGCTCGGGACAGGGGAGCACCGGGGAGCTGTTTTTT | CASSSGQGSTGELFF
TRBJ1-1 | - | - | TRBV4-3 | TGCGCCAGCAGCCAAGAAGTAGCGGGCGAAGCTTTCTTT | CASSQEVAGEAFF
TRBJ2-2 | - | - | TRBV6-5 | TGTGCCAGCAGTTACCTCAGAGGCACCGGGGAGCTGTTTTTT | CASSYLRGTGELFF
TRBJ2-2 | - | TRBD2 | TRBV11-3 | TGTGCCAGCAGCACGAGACTAGCGGGAGTTCAAACCGGGGAGCTGTTTTTT | CASSTRLAGVQTGELFF
TRBJ1-6 | - | TRBD1 | TRBV28 | TGTGCCAGCAGGCCTATGACAGGGGAGGGCTCACCCCTCCACTTT | CASRPMTGEGSPLHF
TRBJ2-3 | - | TRBD2 | TRBV6-4 | TGTGCCAGCAGTGTCATAGCGGGAGGGACCACAGATACGCAGTATTTT | CASSVIAGGTTDTQYF
TRBJ2-7 | - | TRBD1 | TRBV2 | TGTGCCAGCAGTGACGGGACAGCCGCCTACGAGCAGTACTTC | CASSDGTAAYEQYF
TRBJ2-1 | few | TRBD1 | TRBV11-2 | TGTGCCAGCAGCATCGACAGGGAGTACAATGAGCAGTTCTTC | CASSIDREYNEQFF
TRBJ2-7 | - | - | TRBV9 | TGTGCCAGCAGCGCCAGACAGAACTCCTACGAGCAGTACTTC | CASSARQNSYEQYF
TRBJ2-5 | - | - | TRBV9 | TGTGCCAGCAGCGTAGGGGGGGGGCGTCAAGAGACCCAGTACTTC | CASSVGGGRQETQYF
TRBJ2-1 | - | TRBD1 | TRBV11-3 | TGTGCCAGCAGCTTAGTTTGGACAGGGTCCTACAATGAGCAGTTCTTC | CASSLVWTGSYNEQFF
TRBJ1-2 | - | - | TRBV5-6 | TGTGCCAGCAGCTCGGACAAGAACTATGGCTACACCTTC | CASSSDKNYGYTF
TRBJ1-6 | - | TRBD1 | TRBV5-6 | TGTGCCAGCAGCTTGGGGGGACAGGGGGCCGTAACTAATTCACCCCTCCACTTT | CASSLGGQGAVTNSPLHF
TRBJ2-5 | few | - | TRBV5-6 | TGTGCCAGCAGCCGGCAGGGCTCGGAGACCCAGTACTTC | CASSRQGSETQYF
TRBJ1-3 | - | - | TRBV2 | TGTGCCAGCAACCTAGGGGTTCCTGGAAACACCATATATTTT | CASNLGVPGNTIYF
TRBJ1-1 | once | TRBD1 | TRBV6-5 | TGTGCCAGCAGTTACCCGGCGACAGGGCGAGCTTTCTTT | CASSYPATGRAFF
TRBJ2-1 | - | - | TRBV2 | TGTGCCAGCAGTGATCCCTCTTCCTACAATGAGCAGTTCTTC | CASSDPSSYNEQFF
TRBJ1-4 | - | - | TRBV28 | TGTGCCAGTAGCAGTCCGGGACAAACTAATGAAAAACTGTTTTTT | CASSSPGQTNEKLFF
TRBJ1-5 | - | - | TRBV7-3 | TGTGCCAGCAGCTTAGACCAGGCCTCTCCCCAGCATTTT | CASSLDQASPQHF
TRBJ1-5 | - | TRBD1 | TRBV6-1 | TGTGCCAGCAGTTCGGCACAGGGGGCCAGTCAGCCCCAGCATTTT | CASSSAQGASQPQHF
TRBJ2-1 | - | TRBD2 | TRBV19 | TGTGCCAGTAGCCCAAGGAACTTAGCGGGGCTTTACAATGAGCAGTTCTTC | CASSPRNLAGLYNEQFF
TRBJ2-5 | - | - | TRBV6-5 | TGTGCCAGCAGTTACGGCAGGGCCGGTGAGACCCAGTACTTC | CASSYGRAGETQYF
TRBJ2-5 | - | - | TRBV6-5 | TGTGCCAGCAGTTACTCAGTAGCGGACCAAGAGACCCAGTACTTC | CASSYSVADQETQYF
TRBJ1-5 | - | TRBD1 | TRBV14 | TGTGCCAGCAGCTCCACAGGGGGGAAGCCCCAGCATTTT | CASSSTGGKPQHF
TRBJ1-1 | - | TRBD1 | TRBV6-5 | TGTGCCAGCAGTTATGAGACAGGGACCTACACTGAAGCTTTCTTT | CASSYETGTYTEAFF
TRBJ2-7 | - | - | TRBV11-2 | TGTGCCAGCAGCTTAGCGGCTAGAACAGGGTTTGACGAGCAGTACTTC | CASSLAARTGFDEQYF
TRBJ2-7 | - | - | TRBV7-6 | TGTGCCAGCAGCCCAATTCTCCTAAACGAGCAGTACTTC | CASSPILLNEQYF
TRBJ2-2 | once | TRBD2 | TRBV11-2 | TGTGCCAGCAGCTTAGGTTATCTAGCGGGAGGCCGGGAGCTGTTTTTT | CASSLGYLAGGRELFF
TRBJ2-1 | - | - | TRBV11-2 | TGTGCCAGCACCGGGAGACGTTCCTACAATGAGCAGTTCTTC | CASTGRRSYNEQFF
TRBJ2-1 | - | TRBD2 | TRBV5-6 | TGTGCCAGCAGGGATGGGACTAGCGGGCGTTACAATGAGCAGTTCTTC | CASRDGTSGRYNEQFF
TRBJ2-5 | - | TRBD2 | TRBV7-9 | TGTGCCAGCAGCCCCCGGGTAGCGGGAGGAGAGACCCAGTACTTC | CASSPRVAGGETQYF
TRBJ2-2 | - | TRBD2 | TRBV7-9 | TGTGCCAGCAGCTCAACTAGCGGGAAAGGGGAGCTGTTTTTT | CASSSTSGKGELFF
TRBJ1-5 | - | - | TRBV2 | TGTGCCAGCAGTGAACGGGGTCGAGTGAAGCCCCAGCATTTT | CASSERGRVKPQHF
TRBJ1-6 | once | - | TRBV6-5 | TGTGCCAGCAGTTACTACAGATCAACCTATAATTCACCCCTCCACTTT | CASSYYRSTYNSPLHF
TRBJ2-1 | once | TRBD2 | TRBV6-5 | TGTGCCAGCAGCCCGACTAGCGGAGGCCCCAATGAGCAGTTCTTC | CASSPTSGGPNEQFF
TRBJ2-3 | - | TRBD2 | TRBV19 | TGTGCCAGTAGTATTCCAGCGGGGGTTAGCACAGATACGCAGTATTTT | CASSIPAGVSTDTQYF
TRBJ2-7 | few | - | TRBV6-5 | TGTGCCAGCAGTTACGAGGCCTACGAGCAGTACTTC | CASSYEAYEQYF
TRBJ2-5 | - | TRBD1 | TRBV19 | TGTGCCAGTAGTATAACAGGGGCAGAGACCCAGTACTTC | CASSITGAETQYF
TRBJ2-5 | - | - | TRBV10-3 | TGTGCCATCAGTACAGAGCGGCCCCCAGAGACCCAGTACTTC | CAISTERPPETQYF
TRBJ2-1 | - | TRBD1 | TRBV30 | TGTGCCTGGAGGGCCAGGGGGATCTACAATGAGCAGTTCTTC | CAWRARGIYNEQFF
TRBJ1-4 | - | - | TRBV2 | TGTGCCAGCAGTGAAGAGGACAGCTCTAGGACGAAACTGTTTTTT | CASSEEDSSRTKLFF
TRBJ2-7 | - | TRBD2 | TRBV30 | TGTGCCTGGAGCTCGGGGGGAAGCTCCTACGAGCAGTACTTC | CAWSSGGSSYEQYF
TRBJ1-1 | once | - | TRBV5-1 | TGCGCCAGCAGCCAGAAGCAAACAGGGCAGGCTTTCTTT | CASSQKQTGQAFF
TRBJ1-2 | - | TRBD1 | TRBV2 | TGTGCCAGCAGCAACGACCCACCGGACAGGGGAAAGGAGGGCTACACCTTC | CASSNDPPDRGKEGYTF
TRBJ1-1 | few | TRBD1 | TRBV7-2 | TGTGCCAGCAGCTTAGTGCAGGGGGGCGGCACTGAAGCTTTCTTT | CASSLVQGGGTEAFF
TRBJ2-1 | - | TRBD1 | TRBV10-2 | TGCGCCAGCGGGGGGACAGGCGGCCTTCGGAATGAGCAGTTCTTC | CASGGTGGLRNEQFF
TRBJ1-5 | few | - | TRBV10-3 | TGTGCCATTGGACCACGGGGTAGCAATCAGCCCCAGCATTTT | CAIGPRGSNQPQHF